The rows below give T cell receptor beta chains drawn from one sample of a study of regulatory T cells in long-lasting Graves disease. TCRdb analysed the multiplex PCR reads with MiXCR anew, one entry per CDR3 protein. This table has a few hundred thousand distinct CDR3 sequences, roughly 25% appearing once. The sample in question was peripheral blood mononuclear cells (PBMCs), obtained when the disease was refractory, from a patient treated with antithyroid drugs. These receptors originate from a woman aged 40 to 50 with Graves disease. Both conserved end residues are trimmed from each CDR3. D genes are given only for firm matches.

D gene | V gene | CDR3 protein
TRBD2 | TRBV27 | ASSPTPGLGVAGELF
TRBD2 | TRBV9 | ASSAGPAGVGGDTQY
TRBD2 | TRBV20-1 | SARDWTSSYEQY
. | TRBV2 | ASSITQYQPQH
. | TRBV28 | ASSWGLSPLH
. | TRBV7-9 | ASSLAARGDEQY
. | TRBV15 | ATSRVGGYEF
TRBD1 | TRBV6-1 | ATNNDRAAITGELF
. | TRBV27 | ASKNSSGPFTYEQY
. | TRBV28 | ASISTDLRGSPLH